Listed below are T cell receptor beta chains from one sample, sequenced in a study of Ad26.COV2.S vaccination and SARS-CoV-2 variants. The table came from immunoSEQ multiplex PCR; TCRdb's copy has only in-frame clones and leaves some out. In the table there are about 400,000 clones, about 85% of which are singletons. The sample here was peripheral blood, taken in a trial of Ad26.COV2.S vaccine versus placebo. Every receptor here comes from a person aged 18 to 59 who received the Ad26.COV2.S COVID-19 vaccine or a placebo. The CDR3 runs from the conserved cysteine through the conserved F or W. D genes are given only for firm matches. Size tells how often a clone was seen (once, few, many) or the class of an expanded clone, and some rows leave it out.

clone_size	v_call	d_call	cdr3_length	j_call	cdr3_nt	cdr3_aa
-	TRBV5-5	TRBD2	16	TRBJ2-5	TGTGCCAGCAGCTTAACAGCTAGCGGGGGTCAAGAGACCCAGTACTTC	CASSLTASGGQETQYF
-	TRBV30	-	16	TRBJ1-4	TGTGCCTGGAGTGTAGCGGACGAAGTTTTGCGAGAAAAACTGTTTTTT	CAWSVADEVLREKLFF
-	TRBV6-5	-	15	TRBJ1-6	TGTGCCAGCAGTTACTCGTCTAAGGCCGATTCACCCCTCCACTTT	CASSYSSKADSPLHF
few	TRBV11-2	-	18	TRBJ2-1	TGTGCCAGCAGCTTACTGGGTGGGGCAGCGGCCAGGAACAATGAGCAGTTCTTC	CASSLLGGAAARNNEQFF
-	TRBV19	TRBD2	17	TRBJ2-1	TGTGCCAGTAGTATTCGACTAGCGGGGGGGCCTGGGAATGAGCAGTTCTTC	CASSIRLAGGPGNEQFF
-	TRBV19	TRBD1	16	TRBJ2-7	TGTGCCAGTAGTATCGACTCCGGGACAGGGTTCGCCGAGCAGTACTTC	CASSIDSGTGFAEQYF
-	TRBV6-5	TRBD1	12	TRBJ1-1	TGTGCCAGCAGTACAGGGGGCACTGAAGCTTTCTTT	CASSTGGTEAFF
-	TRBV2	-	16	TRBJ1-2	TGTGCCAGCAGTGTTGACCAATCCCCAACGACAACTGGCTACACCTTC	CASSVDQSPTTTGYTF
-	TRBV11-2	-	15	TRBJ1-1	TGTGCCAGCAGCCCCATGGGAAGGGTGGACACTGAAGCTTTCTTT	CASSPMGRVDTEAFF
-	TRBV12-3/TRBV12-4	-	13	TRBJ1-4	TGTGCCAGCAGTGAGACCGGGACTGGAAAACTGTTTTTT	CASSETGTGKLFF
few	TRBV3-1/TRBV3-2	-	14	TRBJ1-1	TGTGCCAGCAGCCCTGGCGGGGCACTGAGTAAAGCTTTCTTT	CASSPGGALSKAFF
once	TRBV2	-	15	TRBJ2-1	TGTGCCAGTACACCGGGCCTGAGCTCCTACAATGAGCAGTTCTTC	CASTPGLSSYNEQFF
once	TRBV10-2	TRBD2	17	TRBJ2-5	TGCGCCAGCAGTGAGAAATTAGCGGGGGGGCTTCGGGAGACCCAGTACTTC	CASSEKLAGGLRETQYF
-	TRBV7-8	-	15	TRBJ1-2	TGTGCCAGCAGCTATGGGACAAGGGCTAACTATGGCTACACCTTC	CASSYGTRANYGYTF
-	TRBV7-9	-	16	TRBJ1-1	TGTGCCAGCAGCCCAGGACTTGACCGGAGGGGCACTGAAGCTTTCTTT	CASSPGLDRRGTEAFF
-	TRBV5-1	TRBD1	22	TRBJ1-2	TGCGCCAGCAGCTCCTCAATTGGGCGACAGGGTTTAAAGTTAGGGGCTAACTATGGCTACACCTTC	CASSSSIGRQGLKLGANYGYTF
-	TRBV10-1	-	16	TRBJ1-2	TGCGCCAGCAGTGAGCCAGGGAAGGGGGGAAACTATGGCTACACCTTC	CASSEPGKGGNYGYTF
-	TRBV9	-	14	TRBJ1-4	TGTGCCAGCAGCCCCCCGGGGTTGAGGGAAAAACTGTTTTTT	CASSPPGLREKLFF
-	TRBV11-2	TRBD2	16	TRBJ2-1	TGTGCCAGCAGCTTTAATCGGGGGGGCCGGAACAATGAGCAGTTCTTC	CASSFNRGGRNNEQFF
-	TRBV7-2	-	14	TRBJ1-1	TGTGCCAGCAGCTTAGGCAGCCAGAACACTGAAGCTTTCTTT	CASSLGSQNTEAFF
-	TRBV9	-	13	TRBJ1-2	TGTGCCAGCAGCGCCGGAGATACCTATGGCTACACCTTC	CASSAGDTYGYTF
-	TRBV27	-	13	TRBJ2-7	TGTGCCAGCAGTTTATCGGGGTTCAACGAGCAGTACTTC	CASSLSGFNEQYF
-	TRBV2	-	13	TRBJ2-5	TGTGCCAGCAAATCCGGGGGGCAGGAGACCCAGTACTTC	CASKSGGQETQYF
-	TRBV19	-	14	TRBJ2-5	TGTGCCACCAGCAGTGGGCCGGGGGAAGAGACCCAGTACTTC	CATSSGPGEETQYF
-	TRBV13	-	14	TRBJ2-7	TGTGCCAGCAGCTCGAGACAACTTACAGGAGAGCAGTACTTC	CASSSRQLTGEQYF
-	TRBV6-2/TRBV6-3	-	12	TRBJ1-5	TGTGCCAGCAGTAAGGACAGTTCCCCCCAGCATTTT	CASSKDSSPQHF
once	TRBV25-1	-	11	TRBJ1-1	TGTGCCAGCAGTGTGGGGACTGAAGCTTTCTTT	CASSVGTEAFF
-	TRBV19	-	15	TRBJ2-3	TGTGCCAGTGGGGACGGCAGCGCCCTCCCAGATACGCAGTATTTT	CASGDGSALPDTQYF
-	TRBV6-1	-	20	TRBJ2-6	TGTGCCAGCAGTGATCACAGGGATCAGTTCATTTCTTCTGGGGCCAACGTCCTGACTTTC	CASSDHRDQFISSGANVLTF
-	TRBV7-6	-	14	TRBJ1-1	TGTGCCAGCAGCCCCGGGGGTAGCTGGGCTGAAGCTTTCTTT	CASSPGGSWAEAFF
-	TRBV11-2	-	14	TRBJ1-1	TGTGCCAGCAGCTTAGCGGGGTTGAGCACTGAAGCTTTCTTT	CASSLAGLSTEAFF
-	TRBV15	-	15	TRBJ2-7	TGTGCCACCAGCAGAGATATAATCGAGCGGAACGAGCAGTACTTC	CATSRDIIERNEQYF
-	TRBV5-1	-	14	TRBJ2-7	TGCGCCAGCAGCTACAGACAGGGAGGTTACGAGCAGTACTTC	CASSYRQGGYEQYF
few	TRBV6-2/TRBV6-3	-	13	TRBJ2-7	TGTGCCAGCAGTTATTACCTAACCTACGAGCAGTACTTC	CASSYYLTYEQYF
-	TRBV21-1	-	15	TRBJ2-5	TGTGCCAGCAGCAAAGCGGGTAGCGGGGAGGAGACCCAGTACTTC	CASSKAGSGEETQYF
-	TRBV7-6	-	15	TRBJ1-4	TGTGCCAGCAGCTACGGGCAGGGAGGTAATGAAAAACTGTTTTTT	CASSYGQGGNEKLFF
-	TRBV27	TRBD2	16	TRBJ2-1	TGTGCCAGCAGTTTAGTAGCGGGGGGCGTTAGGAGTGAGCAGTTCTTC	CASSLVAGGVRSEQFF
-	TRBV4-1	-	17	TRBJ2-2	TGCGCCAGCAGCCAAACCGGACTCCTGACCGGCACCGGGGAGCTGTTTTTT	CASSQTGLLTGTGELFF
-	TRBV5-8	-	16	TRBJ1-6	TGTGCCAGCAGCCCCCTGACAGAAATGTATAATTCACCCCTCCACTTT	CASSPLTEMYNSPLHF
-	TRBV4-2	TRBD1	15	TRBJ1-1	TGTGCCAGCAGCCAAGATGGGACAGGGAACACTGAAGCTTTCTTT	CASSQDGTGNTEAFF
-	TRBV5-1	-	16	TRBJ2-2	TGCGCCAGCAGCCCCCCCCTGACGGGACGAACCGGGGAGCTGTTTTTT	CASSPPLTGRTGELFF
-	TRBV4-1	-	14	TRBJ1-2	TGCGCCAGCAGCCACCCTCTAGCTAACTATGGCTACACCTTC	CASSHPLANYGYTF
-	TRBV6-5	-	11	TRBJ1-1	TGTGCCAGCAGATCCGGGACTGAAGCTTTCTTT	CASRSGTEAFF
-	TRBV5-1	-	13	TRBJ1-5	TGCGCCAGCAGCGACAGCCAAAATCAGCCCCAGCATTTT	CASSDSQNQPQHF
-	TRBV7-2	TRBD2	16	TRBJ2-7	TGTGCCAGCAGCCCGGGACTAGCGGGGGGTCCCTACGAGCAGTACTTC	CASSPGLAGGPYEQYF
-	TRBV5-1	-	14	TRBJ1-1	TGCGCCAGCAGCTCGTTCTGGGGGGACCCTGAAGCTTTCTTT	CASSSFWGDPEAFF
-	TRBV19	TRBD1	12	TRBJ1-5	TGTGCCAGTACAGGGGGGCGACGGCCCCAGCATTTT	CASTGGRRPQHF
-	TRBV6-5	TRBD1	13	TRBJ1-2	TGTGCCAGCCTTGCGAGGGGGCGGAGTGGCTACACCTTC	CASLARGRSGYTF
-	TRBV6-5	-	15	TRBJ2-1	TGTGCCAGCAGTTACTCGAGGCCCCGGCGGGATGAGCAGTTCTTC	CASSYSRPRRDEQFF
-	TRBV4-1	-	15	TRBJ2-2	TGCGCCAGCAGCCAAGAGGTGTTAGAGACCGGGGAGCTGTTTTTT	CASSQEVLETGELFF
few	TRBV6-5	TRBD2	15	TRBJ2-1	TGTGCCAGCAGTTCGGGACTAGCGGGGTCGAATGAGCAGTTCTTC	CASSSGLAGSNEQFF
few	TRBV2	-	14	TRBJ2-7	TGTGCCAGCAGTGAAGCTGGGACCGAGTACGAGCAGTACTTC	CASSEAGTEYEQYF
-	TRBV10-2	TRBD2	16	TRBJ2-3	TGCGCCAGCAGCCCCGTAGTAGCGGGGAGCACAGATACGCAGTATTTT	CASSPVVAGSTDTQYF
-	TRBV7-2	-	15	TRBJ2-5	TGTGCCAGCAGCCCTCAGGGTCGGATCCAAGAGACCCAGTACTTC	CASSPQGRIQETQYF
-	TRBV28	TRBD1	17	TRBJ1-2	TGTGCCAGCAGTTCACCGGGACAGGGGGATGAAAATCGTGGCTACACCTTC	CASSSPGQGDENRGYTF